This TCR beta chain was captured in a study of control samples from healthy donors and cancer patients. Assay used: immunoSEQ multiplex PCR; TCRdb lists only in-frame clones, some missing. Here the sample spans about 120,000 clones, 75% to 95% being singletons. This CDR3 is 14 amino acids long. V dropped 0 bases and J dropped 5 bases, with 13 bases sitting between them. Per the germline V gene, CDR1 is GTSNPN and CDR2 is SVGIG (reference sequence). Sequenced: blood. The chain links TRBV30 to TRBJ1-1, with D unresolved. The receptor was derived from a man aged 35-49 years in good health. As DNA, the CDR3 is TGTGCCTGGAGTGTACTTAGACGGCAGACTGAAGCTTTCTTT. Translation: CAWSVLRRQTEAFF.